The rows below give T cell receptor beta chains drawn from one sample of a study of shared clonotypes between healthy human individuals. The method was immunoSEQ multiplex PCR; TCRdb's version includes in-frame clones alone and lacks a portion of them. This sample has over 2 million clones, with over 85% found just once. The sample comprised naive CD8+ T cells sorted from blood. The receptors come from a man younger than 35 in good health. Each CDR3 is given with its conserved first and last residue. The D gene is left open where the match is weak. Size is omitted from some rows. Given values are once, few, many or a class for expanded clones.

size	V	J	D	DNA	CDR3
few	TRBV27	TRBJ2-7	NA	TGTGCCAGCAGTTTAGGACAGACCTACGAGCAGTACTTC	CASSLGQTYEQYF
NA	TRBV5-4	TRBJ2-4	NA	TGTGCCAGCAGCCCGGACAGTAAAAACATTCAGTACTTC	CASSPDSKNIQYF
NA	TRBV7-9	TRBJ2-2	NA	TGTGCCAGCAGCCCCGAGGGGTCCGGGGAGCTGTTTTTT	CASSPEGSGELFF
NA	TRBV9	TRBJ2-1	TRBD2	TGTGCCAGCAGCGATAGCGGGGGGCTATACAATGAGCAGTTCTTC	CASSDSGGLYNEQFF
NA	TRBV7-9	TRBJ2-5	NA	TGTGCCAGCAGCTTAATCGGACCCCCCCAAGAGACCCAGTACTTC	CASSLIGPPQETQYF
NA	TRBV5-1	TRBJ2-2	TRBD2	TGCGCCAGCAGCTTGGCGGTAGCGGGGCCCACCCGGGAGCTGTTTTTT	CASSLAVAGPTRELFF
NA	TRBV2	TRBJ1-2	TRBD1	TGTGCCAGCAGTCGGGACAGCTATGGCTACACCTTC	CASSRDSYGYTF
NA	TRBV7-9	TRBJ2-7	TRBD1	TGTGCCAGCAGCTTGGTGGACAGGGACTACGAGCAGTACTTC	CASSLVDRDYEQYF
NA	TRBV30	TRBJ2-5	TRBD1	TGTGCCTGGAGCCGGGACAGTGGCGAGACCCAGTACTTC	CAWSRDSGETQYF
NA	TRBV27	TRBJ2-1	NA	TGTGCCAGCAGTTTCCGGGGAATCGCCTACAATGAGCAGTTCTTC	CASSFRGIAYNEQFF
NA	TRBV7-2	TRBJ2-7	NA	TGTGCCAGCAGCTGGGGGCGGGAGTCCGAGCAGTACTTC	CASSWGRESEQYF
NA	TRBV7-9	TRBJ1-1	NA	TGTGCCAGCAGCTTACCCGGGGAGAACACTGAAGCTTTCTTT	CASSLPGENTEAFF
NA	TRBV9	TRBJ1-5	NA	TGTGCCAGCAGCGTAGGGGCAGGCAATAGCAATCAGCCCCAGCATTTT	CASSVGAGNSNQPQHF
NA	TRBV7-8	TRBJ2-7	NA	TGTGCCAGCAGCTTGGGACTCGCGGGGGCGAGAAACGAGCAGTACTTC	CASSLGLAGARNEQYF
NA	TRBV16	TRBJ1-4	NA	TGTGCCAGCAGCCATTCAGGGGAGACTAATGAAAAACTGTTTTTT	CASSHSGETNEKLFF
NA	TRBV28	TRBJ1-2	NA	TGTGCCAGCAGGTCTTCATACTATGGCTACACCTTC	CASRSSYYGYTF